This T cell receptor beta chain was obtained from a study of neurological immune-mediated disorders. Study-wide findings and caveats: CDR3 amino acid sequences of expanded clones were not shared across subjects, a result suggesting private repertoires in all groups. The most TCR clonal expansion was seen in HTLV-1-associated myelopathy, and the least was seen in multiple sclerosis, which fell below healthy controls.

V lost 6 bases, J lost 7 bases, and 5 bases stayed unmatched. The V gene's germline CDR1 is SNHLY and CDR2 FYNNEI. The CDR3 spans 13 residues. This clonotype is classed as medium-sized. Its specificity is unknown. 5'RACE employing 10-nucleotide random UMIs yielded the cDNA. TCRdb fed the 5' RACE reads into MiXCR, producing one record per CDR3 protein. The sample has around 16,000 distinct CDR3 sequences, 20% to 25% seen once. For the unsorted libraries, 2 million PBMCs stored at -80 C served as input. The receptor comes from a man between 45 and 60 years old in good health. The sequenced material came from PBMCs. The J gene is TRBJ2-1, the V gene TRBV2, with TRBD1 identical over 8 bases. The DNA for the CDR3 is TGTGCCAGCAGACAGGGGGGCTTAAATGAGCAGTTCTTC. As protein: CASRQGGLNEQFF.